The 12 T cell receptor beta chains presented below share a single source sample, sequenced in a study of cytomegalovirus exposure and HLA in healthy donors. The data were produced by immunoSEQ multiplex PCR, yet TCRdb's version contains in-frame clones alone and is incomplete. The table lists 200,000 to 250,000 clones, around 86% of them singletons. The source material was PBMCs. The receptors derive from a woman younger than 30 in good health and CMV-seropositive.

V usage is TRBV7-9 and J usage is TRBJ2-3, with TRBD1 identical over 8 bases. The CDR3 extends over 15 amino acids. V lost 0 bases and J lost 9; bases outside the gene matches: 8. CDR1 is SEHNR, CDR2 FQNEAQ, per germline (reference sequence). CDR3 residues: CASSLASTGGVTQYF. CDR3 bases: TGTGCCAGCAGCTTAGCATCAACAGGGGGAGTCACGCAGTATTTT.

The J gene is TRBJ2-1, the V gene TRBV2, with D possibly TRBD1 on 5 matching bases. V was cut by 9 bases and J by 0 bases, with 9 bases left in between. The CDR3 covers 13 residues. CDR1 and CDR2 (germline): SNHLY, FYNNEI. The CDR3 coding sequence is TGTGCCAGGGATAGGGGCTCCTACAATGAGCAGTTCTTC. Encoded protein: CARDRGSYNEQFF.

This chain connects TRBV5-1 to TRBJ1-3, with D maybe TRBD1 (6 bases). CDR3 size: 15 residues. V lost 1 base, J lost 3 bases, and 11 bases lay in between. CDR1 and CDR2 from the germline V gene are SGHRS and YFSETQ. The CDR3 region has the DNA TGCGCCAGCAGCTTGTCGACAGGAAATGGAAACACCATATATTTT. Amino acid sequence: CASSLSTGNGNTIYF.

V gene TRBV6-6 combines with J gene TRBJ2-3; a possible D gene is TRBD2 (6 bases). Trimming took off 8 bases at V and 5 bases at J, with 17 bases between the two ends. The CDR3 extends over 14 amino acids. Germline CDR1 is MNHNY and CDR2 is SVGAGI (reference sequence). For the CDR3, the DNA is TGTGCCAGCGTACGCAGCGGGCGGGGAGATACGCAGTATTTT. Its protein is CASVRSGRGDTQYF.

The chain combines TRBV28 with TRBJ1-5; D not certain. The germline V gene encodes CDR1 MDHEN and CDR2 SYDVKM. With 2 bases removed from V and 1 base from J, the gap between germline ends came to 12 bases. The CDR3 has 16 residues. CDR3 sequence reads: CASSLGVAGSNQPQHF. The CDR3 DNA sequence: TGTGCCAGCAGTTTAGGGGTGGCGGGGAGCAATCAGCCCCAGCATTTT.

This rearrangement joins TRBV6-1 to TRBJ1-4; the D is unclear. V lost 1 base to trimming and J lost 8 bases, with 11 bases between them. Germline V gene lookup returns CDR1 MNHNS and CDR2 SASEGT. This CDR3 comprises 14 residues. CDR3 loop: CASSEVSFPEKLFF. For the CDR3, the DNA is TGTGCCAGCAGTGAAGTATCTTTTCCGGAAAAACTGTTTTTT.

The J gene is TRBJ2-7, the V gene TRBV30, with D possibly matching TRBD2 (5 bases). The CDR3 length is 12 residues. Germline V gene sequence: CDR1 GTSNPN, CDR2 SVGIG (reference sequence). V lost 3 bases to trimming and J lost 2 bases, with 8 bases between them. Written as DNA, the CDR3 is TGTGCCTGGAGGTCGGGGACCTACGAGCAGTACTTC. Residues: CAWRSGTYEQYF.

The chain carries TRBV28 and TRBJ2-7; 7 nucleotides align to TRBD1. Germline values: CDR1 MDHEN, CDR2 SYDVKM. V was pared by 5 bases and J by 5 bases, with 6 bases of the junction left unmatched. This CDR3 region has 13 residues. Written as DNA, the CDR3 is TGTGCCAGCAGTCCTGGACAGGTGGACGAGCAGTACTTC. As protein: CASSPGQVDEQYF.

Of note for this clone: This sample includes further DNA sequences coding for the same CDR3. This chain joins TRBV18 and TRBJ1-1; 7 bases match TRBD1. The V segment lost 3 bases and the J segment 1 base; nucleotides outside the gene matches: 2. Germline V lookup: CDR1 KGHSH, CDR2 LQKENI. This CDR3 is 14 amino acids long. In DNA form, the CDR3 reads TGTGCCAGCTCACCGAGGACAGGGAACACTGAAGCTTTCTTT. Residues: CASSPRTGNTEAFF.

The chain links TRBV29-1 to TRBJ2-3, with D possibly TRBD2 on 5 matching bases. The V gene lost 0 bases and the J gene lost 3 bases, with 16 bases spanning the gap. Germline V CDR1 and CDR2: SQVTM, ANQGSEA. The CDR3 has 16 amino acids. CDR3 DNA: TGCAGCGTTGAAGATCTTGGTCTCCCGGGGACAGATACGCAGTATTTT. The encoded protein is CSVEDLGLPGTDTQYF.

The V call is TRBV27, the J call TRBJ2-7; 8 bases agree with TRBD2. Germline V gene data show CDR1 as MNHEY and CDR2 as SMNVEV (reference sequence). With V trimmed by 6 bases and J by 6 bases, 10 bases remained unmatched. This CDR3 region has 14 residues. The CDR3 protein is CASSLTGLVAEQYF. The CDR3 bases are TGTGCCAGCAGCCTAACGGGACTAGTGGCCGAGCAGTACTTC.

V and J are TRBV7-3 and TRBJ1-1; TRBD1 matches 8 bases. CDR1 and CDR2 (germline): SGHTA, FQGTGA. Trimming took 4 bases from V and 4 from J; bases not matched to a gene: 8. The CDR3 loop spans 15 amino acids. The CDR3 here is CASSWTGTESTEAFF. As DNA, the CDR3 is TGTGCCAGCAGCTGGACAGGGACTGAGAGCACTGAAGCTTTCTTT.